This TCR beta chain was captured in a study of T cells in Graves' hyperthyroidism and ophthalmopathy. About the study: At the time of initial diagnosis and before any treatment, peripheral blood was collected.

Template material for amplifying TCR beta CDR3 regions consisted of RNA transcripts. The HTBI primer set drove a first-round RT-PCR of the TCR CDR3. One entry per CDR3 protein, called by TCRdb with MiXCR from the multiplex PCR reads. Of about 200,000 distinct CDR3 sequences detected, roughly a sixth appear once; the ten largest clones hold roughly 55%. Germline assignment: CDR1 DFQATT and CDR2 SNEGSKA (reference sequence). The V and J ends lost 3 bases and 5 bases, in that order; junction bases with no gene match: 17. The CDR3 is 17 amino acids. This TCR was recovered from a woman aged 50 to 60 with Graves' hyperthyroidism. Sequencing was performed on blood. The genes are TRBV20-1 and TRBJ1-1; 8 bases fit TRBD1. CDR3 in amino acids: CSARVDRGILYGTEAFF. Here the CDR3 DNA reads TGCAGTGCTAGGGTTGACAGGGGTATTCTCTATGGTACTGAAGCTTTCTTT.